This entry lists 31 T cell receptor beta chains sequenced from one sample in a study of T cell repertoires in cytomegalovirus infection. These receptors' antigens are unknown. One entry per CDR3 protein, called by TCRdb with MiXCR from the reads. This table has around 430,000 distinct CDR3 sequences, about two fifths appearing once. Source: cultured PBMCs, taken from culture after CMV antigen stimulation. These TCRs come from a human donor in good health (CMV status not recorded). Some clones in this sample may be carry-over from other donors' samples.

The CDR3 DNA reads TGTGCCAGCAGCTTGGGGACAGGGTGGTTAGCTGAAGCTTTCTTT. Its protein product is CASSLGTGWLAEAFF. V and J are TRBV5-6 and TRBJ1-1, with 8 nucleotides matching TRBD1. V lost 0 bases, J lost 6 bases, and 7 bases stayed unmatched. The germline CDR1 and CDR2 sequences are SGHDT and YYEEEE. The CDR3 consists of 15 residues.

This clonotype showed up just a few times. CDR3 residues: CASSPGTPGSYEQYF. For the CDR3, the DNA is TGTGCCAGCAGTCCCGGGACTCCTGGCTCCTACGAGCAGTACTTC. This rearrangement joins TRBV27 to TRBJ2-7, with a tentative D call TRBD2 (6 bases). The CDR3 is made up of 15 amino acids. V lost 5 bases to trimming and J lost 0 bases, with 14 bases between them. From germline, CDR1 is MNHEY and CDR2 SMNVEV (reference sequence).

This clonotype came up a few times. V gene TRBV7-2 combines with J gene TRBJ1-2; unclear D gene. Trimming pared 5 bases from V and 4 bases from J, leaving 14 bases between. Germline V CDR1 and CDR2: SGHTA, FQGNSA. This CDR3 spans 14 amino acids. CDR3 sequence (DNA): TGTGCCAGCAGCCCTGAGAGAGTTAGCTATGGCTACACCTTC. Translating gives CASSPERVSYGYTF.

This chain links TRBV7-6 with TRBJ2-3, with D perhaps matching TRBD1 or TRBD2 (5 bases each). This CDR3 has 15 amino acids. V was shortened by 5 bases and J by 4 bases, with 16 bases between the two germline ends. CDR1 and CDR2 (germline): SGHVS, FNYEAQ. CDR3 DNA sequence: TGTGCCAGCAGCCGGGGTAGACAGTCTTCAGATACGCAGTATTTT. As protein: CASSRGRQSSDTQYF. Looking up the rest from reference TRBV7-6 and TRBJ2-3 gives the full variable domain: GAGVSQSPRYKVTKRGQDVALRCDPISGHVSLYWYRQALGQGPEFLTYFNYEAQQDKSGLPNDRFSAERPEGSISTLTIQRTEQRDSAMYRCASSRGRQSSDTQYFGPGTRLTVL.

The chain joins TRBV10-2 to TRBJ2-7; D uncertain. The V gene lost 3 bases and the J gene lost 0 bases, with 12 bases spanning the gap. CDR3 length equals 15 residues. CDR1 and CDR2 from the germline V gene are WSHSY and SAAADI. The CDR3 is CASSDQRGNSYEQYF. CDR3 coding DNA: TGCGCCAGCAGTGACCAGCGAGGCAACTCCTACGAGCAGTACTTC.

The rearrangement links TRBV28 to TRBJ1-1, with a tentative D call TRBD1 (6 bases). This CDR3 is 16 amino acids long. The germline V and J ends were trimmed by 3 bases and 1 base, with 15 bases remaining between them. Germline CDR1 and CDR2: MDHEN and SYDVKM. This CDR3 is CASSFSGGRGNTEAFF. The CDR3 DNA follows: TGTGCCAGCAGTTTCTCTGGGGGCAGGGGGAACACTGAAGCTTTCTTT.

The chain couples TRBV4-1 to TRBJ2-1; D is possibly TRBD2 (6 bases). Germline V gives CDR1 MGHRA, CDR2 YSYEKL. The CDR3 is made up of 16 amino acids. V gave up 3 bases and J gave up 11 bases, with 23 bases separating them. The CDR3 region is CASSQGGGTTTMKQFF. CDR3 nucleotide sequence: TGCGCCAGCAGCCAGGGAGGTGGTACCACTACAATGAAGCAGTTCTTC.

The chain carries TRBV12-3 or TRBV12-4 and TRBJ1-2; D gene uncertain. V was cut by 3 bases and J by 3 bases, with 23 bases left in between. The CDR3 extends over 18 amino acids. CDR3: CASSLVGRSLIPHYGYTF. In DNA form, the CDR3 reads TGTGCCAGCAGTTTGGTCGGCAGGAGCCTTATACCTCACTATGGCTACACCTTC.

The chain recombines TRBV28 with TRBJ1-2; no reliable D call. The CDR3 spans 14 residues. CDR1 MDHEN and CDR2 SYDVKM come from the germline V gene. Between the trimmed V and J ends, which lost 2 bases and 7 bases, there was a span of 14 bases. The CDR3, as DNA: TGTGCCAGCAGTTTACAAGGCCCGCTCGGTGGCTACACCTTC. Its translation: CASSLQGPLGGYTF.

The chain recombines TRBV10-3 with TRBJ2-3; the D call may be TRBD1 or TRBD2 (5 bases each). Germline V gene sequence: CDR1 ENHRY, CDR2 SYGVKD. This CDR3 contains 15 residues. V was pared by 9 bases and J by 4 bases, with 20 bases between. CDR3 sequence: CAIAGSLGPADTQYF. CDR3 bases: TGTGCCATAGCAGGGAGTCTAGGGCCGGCAGATACGCAGTATTTT.

In its sample, this clonotype was seen once. The V call is TRBV23-1, the J call TRBJ2-3, with 7 positions matching TRBD2. TRBV23-1 is reported as an ORF; its role is uncertain. J lost 5 bases, V lost 4 bases, and 15 bases had no gene match. The CDR3 extends over 17 amino acids. CDR3 sequence: CASSPRPGRAPRDTQYF. CDR3 DNA: TGCGCCAGCAGTCCACGTCCGGGGAGGGCTCCAAGAGATACGCAGTATTTT.

This clonotype occurred a few times. The chain recombines TRBV19 with TRBJ2-1, with no clear D. CDR1 is LNHDA and CDR2 is SQIVND in the germline V gene (reference sequence). The CDR3 covers 15 residues. V gave up 6 bases and J gave up 4 bases, with 16 bases separating them. The CDR3 protein is CASSPPGQTYNEQFF. The CDR3 nucleotides read TGTGCCAGTAGCCCCCCCGGTCAAACTTACAATGAGCAGTTCTTC.

The rearrangement links TRBV10-3 to TRBJ2-1; 9 bases are shared with TRBD1. J was trimmed by 9 bases and V by 5 bases; bases with no gene match: 8. The CDR3 covers 14 residues. Germline V lookup: CDR1 ENHRY, CDR2 SYGVKD. CDR3 bases: TGTGCCATCAGTTCCCGGGACAGGGACGGTGAGCAGTTCTTC. Translation gives CAISSRDRDGEQFF.

This clonotype was detected a few times. This sequence joins TRBV7-2 and TRBJ2-2; no clear D gene. The ends were cut back, 1 base at V and 7 bases at J, with 7 bases in the middle. CDR1 and CDR2 from the germline V gene are SGHTA and FQGNSA. The CDR3 runs to 13 residues. This chain's CDR3 is CASSLVGYGELFF. The DNA for the CDR3 is TGTGCCAGCAGCTTAGTTGGGTACGGGGAGCTGTTTTTT.

The rearrangement joins TRBV7-9 to TRBJ1-4; tentative D call: TRBD1 (6 bases). The CDR3 consists of 14 residues. Germline V gives CDR1 SEHNR, CDR2 FQNEAQ (reference sequence). Trimming removed 5 bases from V and 8 bases from J, with 15 bases in between. The CDR3 loop reads CASSPPGQNEKLFF. In nucleotides, the CDR3 is TGTGCCAGCAGCCCCCCGGGACAAAACGAAAAACTGTTTTTT.

The chain joins TRBV7-6 to TRBJ1-2, with unresolved D. The CDR3 has 15 residues. Germline CDR1 and CDR2: SGHVS and FNYEAQ. The V and J ends lost 2 bases and 5 bases respectively, with 15 bases between them. The CDR3 nucleotides read TGTGCCAGCAGCTTATCATCCGGGCCTCCATATGGCTACACCTTC. Translated: CASSLSSGPPYGYTF. Based on the CDR3 plus reference TRBV7-6 and TRBJ1-2, the full variable domain is GAGVSQSPRYKVTKRGQDVALRCDPISGHVSLYWYRQALGQGPEFLTYFNYEAQQDKSGLPNDRFSAERPEGSISTLTIQRTEQRDSAMYRCASSLSSGPPYGYTFGSGTRLTVV.

This clonotype was detected a few times. The chain joins TRBV4-1 to TRBJ1-1; TRBD1 matches at 8 bases. Trimming took 4 bases from V and 5 from J; bases not matched to a gene: 9. The CDR3 loop spans 15 amino acids. Germline V gene data show CDR1 as MGHRA and CDR2 as YSYEKL. This CDR3 is CASSLSPYRGTEAFF. The CDR3 DNA follows: TGCGCCAGCAGCCTTAGCCCGTACAGGGGGACTGAAGCTTTCTTT.

This clonotype was counted a few times. The chain carries TRBV11-2 and TRBJ2-1; D remains unclear. CDR3 length equals 13 residues. Trimming pared 6 bases from V and 5 bases from J, leaving 11 bases between. The germline V gene encodes CDR1 SGHAT and CDR2 FQNNGV. The CDR3 spells CASRHNDHNEQFF. As DNA, the CDR3 is TGTGCCAGCAGACACAACGACCACAATGAGCAGTTCTTC.

This clonotype has at least ten counts. This CDR3 reads CASSLGGSSKTYNEQFF. The CDR3 bases are TGTGCCAGCAGCTTAGGGGGTAGCTCAAAAACCTACAATGAGCAGTTCTTC. V and J are TRBV7-2 and TRBJ2-1; D unclear. CDR3 length: 17 residues. The germline V gene encodes CDR1 SGHTA and CDR2 FQGNSA. V was trimmed by 1 base and J by 2 bases, leaving 15 bases between them. The full variable domain, with the rest looked up from reference TRBV7-2 and TRBJ2-1, is GAGVSQSPSNKVTEKGKDVELRCDPISGHTALYWYRQSLGQGLEFLIYFQGNSAPDKSGLPSDRFSAERTGGSVSTLTIQRTQQEDSAVYLCASSLGGSSKTYNEQFFGPGTRLTVL.

The V and J genes are TRBV28 and TRBJ1-2; no definite D call. Germline CDR1 MDHEN, CDR2 SYDVKM. This CDR3 has 16 amino acids. Between the trimmed V and J ends, which lost 4 bases and 1 base, there was a span of 16 bases. The CDR3 coding sequence is TGTGCCAGCAGTTCCAACGGGCGGACCTTTAACTATGGCTACACCTTC. This sequence encodes CASSSNGRTFNYGYTF.

The chain employs TRBV7-6 and TRBJ2-7; no reliable D call. Germline V gene lookup returns CDR1 SGHVS and CDR2 FNYEAQ. The CDR3 contains 14 residues. Trimming stripped 3 bases from V and 0 bases from J, with 9 bases between. CDR3 nucleotides: TGTGCCAGCAGCTTCGCAGAACCCTCCTACGAGCAGTACTTC. It specifies CASSFAEPSYEQYF. The full variable domain, in which reference TRBV7-6 and TRBJ2-7 provide the parts outside the CDR3, is GAGVSQSPRYKVTKRGQDVALRCDPISGHVSLYWYRQALGQGPEFLTYFNYEAQQDKSGLPNDRFSAERPEGSISTLTIQRTEQRDSAMYRCASSFAEPSYEQYFGPGTRLTVT.

This clonotype was observed a handful of times. The rearrangement uses TRBV27 and TRBJ2-2; maybe TRBD1 (6 bases). The CDR3 totals 15 residues. CDR1 and CDR2 from the germline V gene are MNHEY and SMNVEV (reference sequence). The V end was cut by 8 bases, the J end by 3 bases, with 16 bases between. In DNA form, the CDR3 reads TGTGCCAGCGGCCAGACAGGTTCCTACACCGGGGAGCTGTTTTTT. This gives the protein CASGQTGSYTGELFF.

This clonotype has a handful of counts. This chain connects TRBV6-1 to TRBJ1-5, with D unclear. V was clipped by 2 bases and J by 0 bases, with 14 bases between them. Germline CDR1 and CDR2: MNHNS and SASEGT. The CDR3 spans 17 residues. The CDR3 spells CASSERRATYSNQPQHF. The CDR3 region has the DNA TGTGCCAGCAGTGAAAGGCGCGCGACCTATAGCAATCAGCCCCAGCATTTT.

This clonotype was seen a handful of times. The chain has TRBV11-2 and TRBJ1-2; 8 bases are a match to TRBD1. In germline, CDR1 is SGHAT, CDR2 FQNNGV. The CDR3 extends over 14 amino acids. Trimming removed 4 bases from V and 8 bases from J; junction bases left unmatched: 9. The CDR3 reads CASSSPRGRGGYTF. The CDR3 bases are TGTGCCAGCAGCTCTCCCAGGGGGCGGGGGGGCTACACCTTC.

CDR3 loop: CASSLFWGPHQPQHF. The CDR3 bases are TGTGCCAGCAGTTTATTTTGGGGGCCCCATCAGCCCCAGCATTTT. The rearrangement uses TRBV12-3 or TRBV12-4 and TRBJ1-5, with D perhaps matching TRBD1 (6 bases). The length of the CDR3 is 15 residues. Between the trimmed V and J ends, which lost 2 bases and 5 bases, there was a span of 13 bases.

This clonotype occurred a few times. The CDR3 is CASSSGQGAGTEAFF. DNA for the CDR3: TGCGCCAGCAGCTCGGGACAGGGAGCGGGCACTGAAGCTTTCTTT. The chain employs TRBV5-1 and TRBJ1-1, with 9 bases identical to TRBD1. Losses at the gene ends were 3 bases for V and 4 bases for J; bases not matched to a gene: 7. Germline V lookup: CDR1 SGHRS, CDR2 YFSETQ. The CDR3 runs 15 residues.

The gene calls are TRBV28 and TRBJ1-6; D unresolved. The germline V and J ends were trimmed by 6 bases and 7 bases, with 13 bases remaining between them. The CDR3 extends over 14 amino acids. The V gene's germline CDR1 is MDHEN and CDR2 SYDVKM. The CDR3: CASSVGSNNSPLHF. In DNA, the CDR3 is TGTGCCAGCAGCGTGGGCAGCAACAATTCACCCCTCCACTTT.

This sequence joins TRBV12-3 or TRBV12-4 and TRBJ1-2, with D perhaps TRBD1 (6 bases). The V and J ends lost 6 bases and 1 base respectively, with 15 bases between them. The CDR3 runs 15 residues. The CDR3, as DNA: TGTGCCAGCAGAGTCAGGAACAGGGTTAACTATGGCTACACCTTC. The encoded protein is CASRVRNRVNYGYTF.

This clonotype was found once. The chain employs TRBV6-7 and TRBJ1-5; D remains unclear. TRBV6-7 counts as an open reading frame of uncertain function. Trimming cost V 2 bases and J 6 bases, with 14 bases left between them. CDR3 length equals 15 residues. The CDR3 spells CASSYAPPWGQPQHF. DNA of the CDR3: TGTGCCAGCAGTTACGCCCCCCCTTGGGGTCAGCCCCAGCATTTT.

This clonotype appeared many times. The rearrangement links TRBV7-2 to TRBJ1-2, with TRBD1 as a possible D gene (6 bases). Trimming took 7 bases from V and 0 from J, leaving 18 bases between them. CDR1 is SGHTA, CDR2 FQGNSA, per germline. CDR3 length: 16 amino acids. The CDR3 DNA reads TGTGCCAGCACCCTTTGGGGGGGGCAAGCTAACTATGGCTACACCTTC. It codes for CASTLWGGQANYGYTF.

The chain couples TRBV2 to TRBJ2-7, with unresolved D. Germline loops: CDR1 SNHLY, CDR2 FYNNEI. V shed 5 bases and J shed 8 bases, with 10 bases lying between them. The CDR3 totals 11 residues. The CDR3 loop reads CASSLGRKQYF. DNA of the CDR3: TGTGCCAGCAGTTTAGGGCGGAAGCAGTACTTC.